The T cell receptor beta chain under discussion was sequenced for a study of cytomegalovirus exposure and HLA in healthy donors. General observations from the study: Reports showed the classifier diagnosing cytomegalovirus status with high specificity and sensitivity.

The PCR employed 60 Vbeta primers together with 13 Jbeta primers. Only in-frame clones appear in the TCRdb table, and some are missing; sequencing was by immunoSEQ multiplex PCR. This table holds under 200,000 clones, 86% found once. Comments on this clone: The antigen is not known.

The TCR sequence derives from a woman between 25 and 40 years old in good health and CMV-seronegative. Sequencing was done on a sample of PBMCs.

The CDR3 DNA is TGTGCCAGCAGTGAAGCTGCCAGGGGCTCCTACGAGCAGTACTTC. Protein: CASSEAARGSYEQYF. This chain uses TRBV6-1 with TRBJ2-7, with a possible D match to TRBD1 (6 bases). CDR3 length: 15 residues. Germline V lookup: CDR1 MNHNS, CDR2 SASEGT. The V and J ends lost 0 bases and 0 bases respectively, with 9 bases between them.